This TCR beta chain was observed in a study of blood T cell repertoires in COVID-19. Background on the study: Sites across the United States, Italy and Spain contributed samples from acute and convalescent COVID-19. The analysed material was cDNA or gDNA that came from T cells, B-cell-depleted T cells, or PBMCs.

Study processing details: Cell counts per sample came from amplifying reference gene primers. Sequenced by immunoSEQ multiplex PCR; TCRdb stores in-frame clones only, minus some. Clone size and V and J calls were adopted from that table, with D and trimming inferred from the DNA. The sample consists of about 280,000 clones, 70% to 90% of them appearing once. Germline values: CDR1 KGHSH, CDR2 LQKENI. Trimming took off 6 bases at V and 8 bases at J, with 8 bases between the two ends. This CDR3 is 12 amino acids long. This chain joins TRBV18 and TRBJ1-6; D uncertain. The TCR was taken from a young woman with active or convalescent COVID-19. Sequenced material: peripheral blood. As DNA, the CDR3 is TGTGCCAGCTCGAGCCTCGATTCACCCCTCCACTTT. Encoded protein: CASSSLDSPLHF.